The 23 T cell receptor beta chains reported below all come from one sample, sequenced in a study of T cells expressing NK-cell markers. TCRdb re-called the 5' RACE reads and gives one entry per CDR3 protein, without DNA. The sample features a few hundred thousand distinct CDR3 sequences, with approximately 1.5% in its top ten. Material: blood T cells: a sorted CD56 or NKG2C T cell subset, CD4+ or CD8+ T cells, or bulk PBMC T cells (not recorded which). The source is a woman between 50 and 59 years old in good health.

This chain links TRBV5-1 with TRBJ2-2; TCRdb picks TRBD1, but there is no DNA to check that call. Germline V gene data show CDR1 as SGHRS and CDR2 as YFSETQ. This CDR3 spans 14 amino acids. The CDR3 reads CASSTTGVAGELFF.

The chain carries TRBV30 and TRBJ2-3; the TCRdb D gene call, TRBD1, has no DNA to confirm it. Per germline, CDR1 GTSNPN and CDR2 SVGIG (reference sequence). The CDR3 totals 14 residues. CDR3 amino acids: CAWRQGGSTDTQYF. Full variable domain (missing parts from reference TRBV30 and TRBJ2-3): SQTIHQWPATLVQPVGSPLSLECTVEGTSNPNLYWYRQAAGRGLQLLFYSVGIGQISSEVPQNLSASRPQDRQFILSSKKLLLSDSGFYLCAWRQGGSTDTQYFGPGTRLTVL.

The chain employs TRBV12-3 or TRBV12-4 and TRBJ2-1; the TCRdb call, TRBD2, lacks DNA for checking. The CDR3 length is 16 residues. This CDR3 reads CASSLRAGVDYNEQFF.

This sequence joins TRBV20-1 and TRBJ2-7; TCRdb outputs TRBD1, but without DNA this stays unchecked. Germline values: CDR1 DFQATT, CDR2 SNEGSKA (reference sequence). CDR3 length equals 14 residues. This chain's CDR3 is CSATPTGIPHEQYF.

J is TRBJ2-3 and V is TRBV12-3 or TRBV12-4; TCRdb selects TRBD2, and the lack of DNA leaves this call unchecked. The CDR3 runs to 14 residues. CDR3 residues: CASRVPGGTDTQYF.

The CDR3 sequence: CASSRTLAGIGWSSGNEQFF. V gene TRBV9 combines with J gene TRBJ2-1; TCRdb proposes TRBD2, but this gene call is untestable without DNA. CDR3 size: 20 residues. CDR1 is SGDLS and CDR2 is YYNGEE in the germline V gene. The complete variable domain, with remaining parts taken from reference TRBV9 and TRBJ2-1, reads DSGVTQTPKHLITATGQRVTLRCSPRSGDLSVYWYQQSLDQGLQFLIQYYNGEERAKGNILERFSAQQFPDLHSELNLSSLELGDSALYFCASSRTLAGIGWSSGNEQFFGPGTRLTVL.

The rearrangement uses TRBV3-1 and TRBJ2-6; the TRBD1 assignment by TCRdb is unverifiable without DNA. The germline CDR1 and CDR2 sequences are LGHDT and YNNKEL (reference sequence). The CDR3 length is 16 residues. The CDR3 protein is CASSPSGASGANVLTF.

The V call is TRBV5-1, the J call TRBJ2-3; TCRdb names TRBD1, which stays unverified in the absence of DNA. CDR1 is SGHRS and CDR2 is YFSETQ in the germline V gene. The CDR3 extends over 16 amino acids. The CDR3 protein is CAILGGPPKLTDTQYF.

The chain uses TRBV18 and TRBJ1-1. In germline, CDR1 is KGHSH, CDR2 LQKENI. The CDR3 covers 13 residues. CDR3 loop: CASSPGSYTEAFF.

CDR3: CASSALGWAGAGELFF. The chain carries TRBV11-2 and TRBJ2-2; with no DNA, the TCRdb D assignment of TRBD2 cannot be verified. Germline CDR1 reads SGHAT; CDR2 reads FQNNGV. The CDR3 is 16 residues long. The variable domain in full, with the rest retrieved from reference TRBV11-2 and TRBJ2-2, is EAGVAQSPRYKIIEKRQSVAFWCNPISGHATLYWYQQILGQGPKLLIQFQNNGVVDDSQLPKDRFSAERLKGVDSTLKIQPAKLEDSAVYLCASSALGWAGAGELFFGEGSRLTVL.

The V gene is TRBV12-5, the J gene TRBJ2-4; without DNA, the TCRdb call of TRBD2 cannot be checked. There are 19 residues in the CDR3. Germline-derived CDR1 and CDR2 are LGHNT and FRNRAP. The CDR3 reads CASAQRIRTIAGAKNIQYF.

CDR3 in amino acids: CASSQLAGRSNEQFF. The V call is TRBV5-5, the J call TRBJ2-1; TCRdb names TRBD2, which stays unverified in the absence of DNA. Germline CDR1 SGHKS, CDR2 YYEKEE (reference sequence). CDR3 length equals 15 residues. Full variable domain (remainder filled in from reference TRBV5-5 and TRBJ2-1): DAGVTQSPTHLIKTRGQQVTLRCSPISGHKSVSWYQQVLGQGPQFIFQYYEKEERGRGNFPDRFSARQFPNYSSELNVNALLLGDSALYLCASSQLAGRSNEQFFGPGTRLTVL.

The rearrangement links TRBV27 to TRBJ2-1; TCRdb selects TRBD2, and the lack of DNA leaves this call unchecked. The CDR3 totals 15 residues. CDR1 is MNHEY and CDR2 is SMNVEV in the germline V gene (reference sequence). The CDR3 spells CASCREDGSYNEQFF.

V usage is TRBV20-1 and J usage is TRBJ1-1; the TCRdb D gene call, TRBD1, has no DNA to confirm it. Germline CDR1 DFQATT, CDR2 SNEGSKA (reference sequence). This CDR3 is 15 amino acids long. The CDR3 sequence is CSATGTGEGDTEAFF.

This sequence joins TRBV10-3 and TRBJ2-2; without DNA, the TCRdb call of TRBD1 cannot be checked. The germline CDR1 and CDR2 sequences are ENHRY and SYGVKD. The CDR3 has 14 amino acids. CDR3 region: CAIGTGANTGELFF.

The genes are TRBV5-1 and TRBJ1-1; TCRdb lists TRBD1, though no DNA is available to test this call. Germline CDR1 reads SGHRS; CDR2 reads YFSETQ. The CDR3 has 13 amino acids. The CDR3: CASSLKGEGEAFF. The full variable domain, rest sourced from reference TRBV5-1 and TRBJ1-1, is KAGVTQTPRYLIKTRGQQVTLSCSPISGHRSVSWYQQTPGQGLQFLFEYFSETQRNKGNFPGRFSGRQFSNSRSEMNVSTLELGDSALYLCASSLKGEGEAFFGQGTRLTVV.

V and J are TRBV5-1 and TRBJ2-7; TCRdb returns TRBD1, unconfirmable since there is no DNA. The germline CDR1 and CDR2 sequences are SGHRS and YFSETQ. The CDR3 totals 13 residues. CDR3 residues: CASGWDWEYEQYF.

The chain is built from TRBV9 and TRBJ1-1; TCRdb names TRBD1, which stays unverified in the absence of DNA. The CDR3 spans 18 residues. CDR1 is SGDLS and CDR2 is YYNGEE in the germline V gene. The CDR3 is CASSVGPGTGGMDTEAFF.

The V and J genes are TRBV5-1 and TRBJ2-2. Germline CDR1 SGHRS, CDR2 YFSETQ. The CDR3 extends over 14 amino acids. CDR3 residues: CASRVGISTGELFF.

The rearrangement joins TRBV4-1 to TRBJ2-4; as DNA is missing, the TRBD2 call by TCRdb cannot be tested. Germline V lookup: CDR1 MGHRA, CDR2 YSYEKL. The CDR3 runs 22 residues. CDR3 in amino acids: CASSPLSQSSGTRGRAKNIQYF.

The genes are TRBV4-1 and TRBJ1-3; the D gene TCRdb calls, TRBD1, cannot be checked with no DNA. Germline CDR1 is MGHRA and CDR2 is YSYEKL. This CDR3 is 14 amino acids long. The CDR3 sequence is CASSPNRVRDTIYF.

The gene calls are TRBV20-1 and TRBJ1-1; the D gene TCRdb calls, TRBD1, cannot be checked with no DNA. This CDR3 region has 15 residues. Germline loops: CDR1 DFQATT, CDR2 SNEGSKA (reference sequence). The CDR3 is CSARAPGTMNTEAFF.

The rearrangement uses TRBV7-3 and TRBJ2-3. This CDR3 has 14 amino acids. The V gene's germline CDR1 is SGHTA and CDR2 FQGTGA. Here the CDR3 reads CASSLMSGTDTQYF.